The present T cell receptor beta chain was sequenced within a study of cytomegalovirus exposure and HLA in healthy donors. General study points: Later analysis demonstrated an association between a missense DCLRE1C variant and TCR beta V- and J-gene trimming. An apparent linkage of common viral pathogens to several of the most significant clusters emerged in a later analysis.

Concerning this clone: Its antigen remains unidentified.

The PCR made use of 60 Vbeta and 13 Jbeta primers. Sequenced by immunoSEQ multiplex PCR; TCRdb stores in-frame clones only, minus some. Among roughly 150,000 clones listed, over 75% were seen once. V was shortened by 3 bases and J by 6 bases, with 15 bases between the two germline ends. Germline assignment: CDR1 MNHEY and CDR2 SMNVEV (reference sequence). The CDR3 length is 14 residues. The sequence was obtained from a male donor in good health and CMV-seronegative. J is TRBJ2-7 and V is TRBV27; D gene ambiguous. Sequences were obtained from PBMCs. The CDR3 loop reads CASSLIGSSGEQYF. The CDR3 bases are TGTGCCAGCAGTTTGATTGGGTCCTCAGGCGAGCAGTACTTC.